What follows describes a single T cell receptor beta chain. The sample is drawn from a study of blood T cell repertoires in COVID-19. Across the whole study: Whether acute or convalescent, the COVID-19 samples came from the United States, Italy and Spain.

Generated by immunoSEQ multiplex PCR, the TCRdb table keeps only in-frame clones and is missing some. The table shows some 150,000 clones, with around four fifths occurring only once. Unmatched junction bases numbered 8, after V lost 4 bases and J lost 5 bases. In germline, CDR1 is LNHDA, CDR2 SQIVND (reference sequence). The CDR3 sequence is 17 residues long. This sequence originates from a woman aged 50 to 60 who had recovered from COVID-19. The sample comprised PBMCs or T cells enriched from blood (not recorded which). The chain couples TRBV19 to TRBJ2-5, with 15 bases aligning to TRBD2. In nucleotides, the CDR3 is TGTGCCAGTAGTAGCAAAGGGACTAGCGGGGGGTACGAGACCCAGTACTTC. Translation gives CASSSKGTSGGYETQYF.